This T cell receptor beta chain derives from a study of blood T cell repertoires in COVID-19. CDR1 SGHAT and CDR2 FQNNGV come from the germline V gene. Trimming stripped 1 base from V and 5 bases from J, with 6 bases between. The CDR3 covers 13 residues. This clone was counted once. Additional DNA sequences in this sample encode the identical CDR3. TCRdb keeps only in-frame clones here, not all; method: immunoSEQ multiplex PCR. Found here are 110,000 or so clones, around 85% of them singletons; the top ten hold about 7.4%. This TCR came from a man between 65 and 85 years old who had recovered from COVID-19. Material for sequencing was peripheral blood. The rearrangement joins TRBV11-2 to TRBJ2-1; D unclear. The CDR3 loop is CASSLGRNNEQFF. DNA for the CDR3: TGTGCCAGCAGCTTAGGGCGGAACAATGAGCAGTTCTTC.